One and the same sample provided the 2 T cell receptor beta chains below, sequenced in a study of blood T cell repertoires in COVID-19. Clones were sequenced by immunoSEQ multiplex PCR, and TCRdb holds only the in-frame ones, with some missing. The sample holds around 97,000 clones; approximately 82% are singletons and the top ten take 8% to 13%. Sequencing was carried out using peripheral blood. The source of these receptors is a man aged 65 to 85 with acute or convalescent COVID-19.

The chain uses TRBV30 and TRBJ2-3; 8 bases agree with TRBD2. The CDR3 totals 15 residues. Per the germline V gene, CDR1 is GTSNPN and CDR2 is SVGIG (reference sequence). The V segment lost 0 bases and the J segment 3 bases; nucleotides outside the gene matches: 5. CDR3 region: CAWSVGSSGTDTQYF. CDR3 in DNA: TGTGCCTGGAGTGTCGGGTCTAGCGGGACAGATACGCAGTATTTT.

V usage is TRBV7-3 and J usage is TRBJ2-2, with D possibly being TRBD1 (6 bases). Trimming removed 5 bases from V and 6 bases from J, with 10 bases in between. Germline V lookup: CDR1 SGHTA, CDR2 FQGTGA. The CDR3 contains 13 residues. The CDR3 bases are TGTGCCAGCAGCACACAGGGTTCCGGGGAGCTGTTTTTT. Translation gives CASSTQGSGELFF.